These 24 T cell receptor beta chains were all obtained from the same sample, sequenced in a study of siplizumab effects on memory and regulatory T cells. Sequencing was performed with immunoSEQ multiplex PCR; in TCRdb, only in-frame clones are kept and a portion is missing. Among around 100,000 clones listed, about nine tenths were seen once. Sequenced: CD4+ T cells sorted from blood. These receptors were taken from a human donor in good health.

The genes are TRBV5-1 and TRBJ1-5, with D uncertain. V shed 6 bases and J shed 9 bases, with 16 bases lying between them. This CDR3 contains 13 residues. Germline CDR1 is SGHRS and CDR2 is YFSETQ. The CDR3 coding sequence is TGCGCCAGCACTGAGGACGGCACGGGGCCCCAGCATTTT. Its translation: CASTEDGTGPQHF.

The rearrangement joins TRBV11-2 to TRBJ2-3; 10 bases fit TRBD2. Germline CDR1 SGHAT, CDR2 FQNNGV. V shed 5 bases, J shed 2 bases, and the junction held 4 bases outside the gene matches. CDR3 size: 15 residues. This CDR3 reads CASSLAGVHTDTQYF. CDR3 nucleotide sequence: TGTGCCAGCAGCCTAGCGGGGGTCCACACAGATACGCAGTATTTT. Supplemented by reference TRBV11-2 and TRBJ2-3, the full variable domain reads EAGVAQSPRYKIIEKRQSVAFWCNPISGHATLYWYQQILGQGPKLLIQFQNNGVVDDSQLPKDRFSAERLKGVDSTLKIQPAKLEDSAVYLCASSLAGVHTDTQYFGPGTRLTVL.

In DNA, the CDR3 is TGTGCCAGCTCACCACGAAACGAAAACACCGGGGAGCTGTTTTTT. As protein: CASSPRNENTGELFF. This chain links TRBV18 with TRBJ2-2; D remains unclear. Trimming took off 1 base at V and 2 bases at J, with 8 bases between the two ends. The CDR3 has 15 residues. Germline V lookup: CDR1 KGHSH, CDR2 LQKENI.

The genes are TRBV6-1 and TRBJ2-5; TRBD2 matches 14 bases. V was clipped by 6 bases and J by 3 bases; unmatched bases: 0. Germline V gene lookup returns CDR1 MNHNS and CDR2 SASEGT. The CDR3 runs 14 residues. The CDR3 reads CASRTSGGEETQYF. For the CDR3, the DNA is TGTGCCAGCAGGACTAGCGGGGGGGAAGAGACCCAGTACTTC.

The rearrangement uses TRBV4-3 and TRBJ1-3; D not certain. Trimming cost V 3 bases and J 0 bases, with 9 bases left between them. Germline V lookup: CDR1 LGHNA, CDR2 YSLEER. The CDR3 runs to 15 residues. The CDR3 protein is CASSQSRDSGNTIYF. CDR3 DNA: TGCGCCAGCAGCCAGTCCCGTGACTCTGGAAACACCATATATTTT.

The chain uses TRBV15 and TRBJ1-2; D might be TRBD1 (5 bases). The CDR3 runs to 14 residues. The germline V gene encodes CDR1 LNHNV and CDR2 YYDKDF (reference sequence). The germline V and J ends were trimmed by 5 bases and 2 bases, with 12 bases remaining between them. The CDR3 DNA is TGTGCCACCAGCCCCCACGCAGGGAACTATGGCTACACCTTC. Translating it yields CATSPHAGNYGYTF.

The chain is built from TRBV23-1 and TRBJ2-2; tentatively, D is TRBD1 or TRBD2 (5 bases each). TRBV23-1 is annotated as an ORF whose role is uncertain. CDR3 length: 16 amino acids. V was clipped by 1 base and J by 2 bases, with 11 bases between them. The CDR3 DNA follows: TGCGCCAGCAGTCAATGCAGGGAGTGTAACACCGGGGAGCTGTTTTTT. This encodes CASSQCRECNTGELFF.

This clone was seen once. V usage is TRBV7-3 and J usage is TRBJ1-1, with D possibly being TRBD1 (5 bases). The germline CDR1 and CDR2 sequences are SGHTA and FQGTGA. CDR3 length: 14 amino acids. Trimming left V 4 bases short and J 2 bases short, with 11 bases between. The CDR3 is CASSSGTSNTEAFF. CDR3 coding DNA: TGTGCCAGCAGCTCTGGGACGAGTAACACTGAAGCTTTCTTT.

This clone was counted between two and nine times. The CDR3 bases are TGTGCCAGCAGTTTCCTTTATGGCTACACCTTC. Its translation: CASSFLYGYTF. This rearrangement joins TRBV28 to TRBJ1-2; D unresolved. V lost 3 bases and J 5 bases, leaving 4 bases between the germline ends. The germline gives CDR1 MDHEN, CDR2 SYDVKM. The CDR3 is 11 amino acids.

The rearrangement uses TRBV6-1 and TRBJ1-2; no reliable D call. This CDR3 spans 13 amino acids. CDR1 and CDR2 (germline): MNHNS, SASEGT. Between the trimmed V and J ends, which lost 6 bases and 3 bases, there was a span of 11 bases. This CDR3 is CASSAASDYGYTF. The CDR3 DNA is TGTGCCAGCAGCGCCGCTAGTGACTATGGCTACACCTTC.

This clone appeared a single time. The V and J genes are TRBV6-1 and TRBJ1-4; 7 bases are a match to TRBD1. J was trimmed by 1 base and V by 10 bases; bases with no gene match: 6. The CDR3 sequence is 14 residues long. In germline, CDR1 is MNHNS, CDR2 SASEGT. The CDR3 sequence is CATTDRETNEKLFF. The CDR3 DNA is TGTGCCACAACCGACAGGGAAACTAATGAAAAACTGTTTTTT.

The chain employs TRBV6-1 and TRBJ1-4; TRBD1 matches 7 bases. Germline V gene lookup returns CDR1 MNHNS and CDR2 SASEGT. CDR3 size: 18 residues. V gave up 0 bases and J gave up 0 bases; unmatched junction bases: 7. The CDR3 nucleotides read TGTGCCAGCAGTGAAGCGCAGAGGGGGCAGGCAACTAATGAAAAACTGTTTTTT. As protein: CASSEAQRGQATNEKLFF.

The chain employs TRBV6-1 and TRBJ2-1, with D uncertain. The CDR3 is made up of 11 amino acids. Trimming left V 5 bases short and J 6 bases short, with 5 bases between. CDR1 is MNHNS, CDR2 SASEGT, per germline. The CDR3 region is CASSMGNEQFF. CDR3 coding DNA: TGTGCCAGCAGTATGGGCAATGAGCAGTTCTTC.

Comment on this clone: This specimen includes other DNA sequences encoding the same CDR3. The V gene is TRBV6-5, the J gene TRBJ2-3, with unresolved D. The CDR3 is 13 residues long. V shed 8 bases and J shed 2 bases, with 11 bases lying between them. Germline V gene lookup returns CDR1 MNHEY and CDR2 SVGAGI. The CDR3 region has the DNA TGTGCCAGCTCATACGACCACACAGATACGCAGTATTTT. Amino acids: CASSYDHTDTQYF.

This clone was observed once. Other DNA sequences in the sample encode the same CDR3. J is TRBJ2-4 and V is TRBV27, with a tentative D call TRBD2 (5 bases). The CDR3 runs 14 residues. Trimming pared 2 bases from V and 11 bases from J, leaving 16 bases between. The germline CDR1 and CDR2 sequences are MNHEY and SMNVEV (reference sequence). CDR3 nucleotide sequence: TGTGCCAGCAGTTTAAGTCGGCACGGGGATCTTCAGTACTTC. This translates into CASSLSRHGDLQYF.

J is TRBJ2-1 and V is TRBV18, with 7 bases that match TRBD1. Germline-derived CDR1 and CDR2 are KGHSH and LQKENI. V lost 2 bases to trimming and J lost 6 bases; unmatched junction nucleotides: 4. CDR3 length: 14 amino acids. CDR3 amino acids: CASSPNRGSNEQFF. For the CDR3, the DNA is TGTGCCAGCTCACCAAACAGGGGAAGCAATGAGCAGTTCTTC.

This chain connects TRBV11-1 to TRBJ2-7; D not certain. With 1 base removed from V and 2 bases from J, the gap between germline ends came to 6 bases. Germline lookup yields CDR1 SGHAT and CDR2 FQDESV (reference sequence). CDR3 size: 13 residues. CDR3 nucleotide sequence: TGTGCCAGCAGCTTAGGGCAGCCCTACGAGCAGTACTTC. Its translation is CASSLGQPYEQYF.

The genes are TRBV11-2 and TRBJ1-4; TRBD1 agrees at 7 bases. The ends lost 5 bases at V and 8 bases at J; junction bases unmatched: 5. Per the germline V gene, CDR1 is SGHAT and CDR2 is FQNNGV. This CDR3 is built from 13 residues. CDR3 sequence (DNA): TGTGCCAGCAGCAAAACAGGGGCGGAAAAACTGTTTTTT. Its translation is CASSKTGAEKLFF.

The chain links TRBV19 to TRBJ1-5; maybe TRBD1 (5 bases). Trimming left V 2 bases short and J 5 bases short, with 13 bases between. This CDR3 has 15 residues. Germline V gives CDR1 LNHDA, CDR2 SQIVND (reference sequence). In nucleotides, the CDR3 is TGTGCCAGTAGTATAAGCCCGCAGGGTGATCAGCCCCAGCATTTT. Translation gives CASSISPQGDQPQHF.

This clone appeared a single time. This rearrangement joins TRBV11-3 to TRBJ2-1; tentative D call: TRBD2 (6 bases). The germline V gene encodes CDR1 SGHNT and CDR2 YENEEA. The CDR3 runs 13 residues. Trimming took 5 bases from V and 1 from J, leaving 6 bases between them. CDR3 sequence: CASSGTSYNEQFF. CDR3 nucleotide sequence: TGTGCCAGCAGCGGGACTTCCTACAATGAGCAGTTCTTC. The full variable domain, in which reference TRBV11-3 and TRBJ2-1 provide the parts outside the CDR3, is EAGVVQSPRYKIIEKKQPVAFWCNPISGHNTLYWYLQNLGQGPELLIRYENEEAVDDSQLPKDRFSAERLKGVDSTLKIQPAELGDSAVYLCASSGTSYNEQFFGPGTRLTVL.

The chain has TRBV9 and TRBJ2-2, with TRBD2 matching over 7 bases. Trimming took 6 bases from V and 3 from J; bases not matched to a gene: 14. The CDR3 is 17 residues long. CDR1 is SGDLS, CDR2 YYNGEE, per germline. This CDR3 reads CASTKRESSGDTGELFF. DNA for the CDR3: TGTGCCAGCACAAAGAGGGAGTCGAGCGGGGACACCGGGGAGCTGTTTTTT. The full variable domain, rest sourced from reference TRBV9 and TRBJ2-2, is DSGVTQTPKHLITATGQRVTLRCSPRSGDLSVYWYQQSLDQGLQFLIQYYNGEERAKGNILERFSAQQFPDLHSELNLSSLELGDSALYFCASTKRESSGDTGELFFGEGSRLTVL.

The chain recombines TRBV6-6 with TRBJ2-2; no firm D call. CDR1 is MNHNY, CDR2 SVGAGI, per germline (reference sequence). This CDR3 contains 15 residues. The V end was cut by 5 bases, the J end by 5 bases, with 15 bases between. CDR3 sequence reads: CASSPPSTFTGELFF. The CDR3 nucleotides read TGTGCCAGCAGTCCCCCATCTACCTTTACCGGGGAGCTGTTTTTT.

The CDR3 nucleotides read TGTGCCAGCAGCTTCGGGACAGGGGCGTCCTACGAGCAGTACTTC. The encoded protein is CASSFGTGASYEQYF. V is TRBV5-6 and J is TRBJ2-7; 10 bases map to TRBD1. There are 15 residues in the CDR3. The V and J ends lost 2 bases and 1 base, in that order; junction bases with no gene match: 3. In germline, CDR1 is SGHDT, CDR2 YYEEEE. Looking up the rest from reference TRBV5-6 and TRBJ2-7 gives the full variable domain: DAGVTQSPTHLIKTRGQQVTLRCSPKSGHDTVSWYQQALGQGPQFIFQYYEEEERQRGNFPDRFSGHQFPNYSSELNVNALLLGDSALYLCASSFGTGASYEQYFGPGTRLTVT.

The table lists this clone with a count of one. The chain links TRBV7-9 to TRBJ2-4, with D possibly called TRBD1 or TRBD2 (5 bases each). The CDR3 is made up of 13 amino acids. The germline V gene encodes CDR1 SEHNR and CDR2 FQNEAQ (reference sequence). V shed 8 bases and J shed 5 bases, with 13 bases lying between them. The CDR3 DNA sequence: TGTGCCAGCGGGCCTATGGGGGAAAACATTCAGTACTTC. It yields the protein CASGPMGENIQYF.